The 5 T cell receptor beta chains given below trace back to one sample, sequenced in a study of blood T cell repertoires in COVID-19. Sequenced by immunoSEQ multiplex PCR; TCRdb stores in-frame clones only, minus some. Counted here are around 200,000 clones, over 70% occurring once; the ten biggest clones make up 5.5% to 7%. The sample comprised peripheral blood. The receptor set was obtained from a woman in her 70s with acute or convalescent COVID-19.

This clone was recorded a few times. This specimen includes other DNA sequences encoding the same CDR3. The genes are TRBV5-1 and TRBJ1-3, with D perhaps TRBD1 (5 bases). Germline values: CDR1 SGHRS, CDR2 YFSETQ. V dropped 4 bases and J dropped 4 bases, with 12 bases sitting between them. The CDR3 sequence is 14 residues long. The CDR3 loop reads CASSLRGSGNTIYF. CDR3 sequence (DNA): TGCGCCAGCAGCCTACGGGGGTCCGGAAACACCATATATTTT.

This clone was detected once. The gene calls are TRBV27 and TRBJ1-2; 8 bases line up with TRBD1. This CDR3 region has 13 residues. Per germline, CDR1 MNHEY and CDR2 SMNVEV (reference sequence). V trimming: 2 bases; J trimming: 8 bases; junction bases outside the gene matches: 4. In nucleotides, the CDR3 is TGTGCCAGCAGTTTAAACAGGGGGGGCGGCTACACCTTC. Amino acids: CASSLNRGGGYTF.

Note on this clone: Other DNA sequences from this sample encode an identical CDR3 as well. The chain recombines TRBV19 with TRBJ1-5; D call uncertain. In germline, CDR1 is LNHDA, CDR2 SQIVND (reference sequence). With 3 bases removed from V and 5 bases from J, the gap between germline ends came to 8 bases. The CDR3 extends over 13 amino acids. The CDR3 loop reads CASSIPEYQPQHF. For the CDR3, the DNA is TGTGCCAGTAGTATCCCCGAGTATCAGCCCCAGCATTTT.

Here the CDR3 reads CASSSEPAGRAFF. CDR3 sequence (DNA): TGTGCCAGCAGCTCCGAGCCGGCAGGCCGGGCTTTCTTT. V and J are TRBV7-2 and TRBJ1-1; D unresolved. The germline V and J ends were trimmed by 4 bases and 11 bases, with 17 bases remaining between them. The CDR3 is 13 residues long. Per the germline V gene, CDR1 is SGHTA and CDR2 is FQGNSA. The full variable domain, its missing parts supplied by reference TRBV7-2 and TRBJ1-1, is GAGVSQSPSNKVTEKGKDVELRCDPISGHTALYWYRQSLGQGLEFLIYFQGNSAPDKSGLPSDRFSAERTGGSVSTLTIQRTQQEDSAVYLCASSSEPAGRAFFGQGTRLTVV.

The CDR3 sequence is CASSYLASGAGEQYF. The CDR3 nucleotides are TGTGCCAGCAGCTACCTCGCTAGCGGGGCGGGCGAGCAGTACTTC. The chain is built from TRBV6-5 and TRBJ2-7; 9 positions agree with TRBD2. After removal of 6 bases from V and 6 bases from J, the junction contained 12 bases not matched to a gene. The CDR3 is made up of 15 amino acids. Germline V CDR1 and CDR2: MNHEY, SVGAGI.